This T cell receptor (beta chain) was documented in a study of shared clonotypes between healthy human individuals. Study observations and caveats: Sampling included only blood; tissue repertoires likely differ. Clonotypes that were shared across several donors made up roughly 5% of naive CD4 clonotypes.

Comment on this clone: The target antigen is unknown.

The germline V and J ends were trimmed by 4 bases and 6 bases, with 13 bases remaining between them. The CDR3 is 13 amino acids. Germline V lookup: CDR1 LNHNV, CDR2 YYDKDF (reference sequence). All participating donors were Caucasian adults from Nashville, Tennessee. Naive CD45RA+ and memory CD45RA-negative subsets were split from CD4+ cells. Only in-frame clones appear in the TCRdb table, and some are missing; sequencing was by immunoSEQ multiplex PCR. The table records more than 200,000 clones, 65% of them present only once. The receptor was isolated from a man in his thirties or forties in good health. The chain employs TRBV15 and TRBJ2-7; tentative D call: TRBD2 (6 bases). The material sequenced was memory CD4+ T cells sorted from blood. As to subset: CD45RA-negative fraction. The CDR3 region is CATSTLGGVEQYF. The CDR3 DNA reads TGTGCCACCAGCACCCTCGGAGGGGTCGAGCAGTACTTC.